The T cell receptor (beta chain) under discussion was sequenced for a study of T cell repertoires in cytomegalovirus infection. About the study: Indicated by public TCR beta signatures were CMV infection and matching HLA type.

TCRdb independently ran MiXCR on the reads; one entry per CDR3 protein. This sample has 300,000 to 450,000 distinct CDR3 sequences, with approximately 18% found just once. General study results and limits: Ex vivo, HLA-C-restricted CMV-specific TCR beta clonotypes prevailed over the rest of the response.

This clonotype was picked up a small number of times. Its specificity is unknown. The sequence was obtained from a human donor in good health (CMV status not recorded). Some clones in this sample may be carry-over from other donors' samples. Sequenced input: PBMCs.

This CDR3 reads CASILPGSTEAFF. Here the CDR3 DNA reads TGTGCCAGTATCCTACCGGGGAGCACTGAAGCTTTCTTT. The V gene is TRBV19, the J gene TRBJ1-1; the D is unclear. V shed 7 bases and J shed 4 bases, with 13 bases lying between them. Germline lookup yields CDR1 LNHDA and CDR2 SQIVND (reference sequence). CDR3 length equals 13 residues.